This is a list of T cell receptor beta chains from one sample in a study of metastatic and nonmetastatic thyroid tumors. From the PCR reads, TCRdb re-called clones with MiXCR. Seen here are around 23,000 clones, around a fifth observed once, and the top ten hold around 28%. The specimen was blood. Receptor source: a male donor with papillary thyroid cancer or a benign thyroid nodule (not recorded which). Some clones in this sample may be carry-over from other donors' samples. Both conserved end residues are part of each CDR3. D genes are given only for firm matches. Clone sizes are given selectively: once, few, many, or a class where the clone is expanded.

V: TRBV6-1
size: many
J: TRBJ1-2
D: .
DNA: TGTGCCAGCCGAGGGGGGGCTGGTGGCTACACCTTC
CDR3: CASRGGAGGYTF

V: TRBV19
size: many
J: TRBJ2-7
D: .
DNA: TGTGCCAGTAGTTTAAAGGACAGCTACTACGAGCAGTACTTC
CDR3: CASSLKDSYYEQYF

V: TRBV6-5
size: many
J: TRBJ1-2
D: TRBD1
DNA: TGTGCCAGCAGTTACGCCTCCGCAGGGGGTAATGGCTACACCTTC
CDR3: CASSYASAGGNGYTF

V: TRBV10-3
size: many
J: TRBJ1-6
D: .
DNA: TGTGCCATCAGTGAGGGGGGGGTGAATTCACCCCTCCACTTT
CDR3: CAISEGGVNSPLHF

V: TRBV12-3/TRBV12-4
size: many
J: TRBJ1-2
D: TRBD1
DNA: TGTGCCAGCAGTTTATTTGTGACAGGGGAGTTCTATGGCTACACCTTC
CDR3: CASSLFVTGEFYGYTF

V: TRBV2
size: few
J: TRBJ1-2
D: TRBD1
DNA: TGTGCCCGCAGTGTTGGGACAGAACCACTAACTTACTATGGCTACACCTTC
CDR3: CARSVGTEPLTYYGYTF

V: TRBV7-8
size: many
J: TRBJ2-5
D: TRBD2
DNA: TGTGCCAGCAGCCCCTCTAGCGGGAGGGAGACCCAGTACTTC
CDR3: CASSPSSGRETQYF

V: TRBV7-3
size: .
J: TRBJ2-5
D: TRBD1
DNA: TGTGCCAGCAATCAGGGGGTGGCGCAAGAGACCCAGTACTTC
CDR3: CASNQGVAQETQYF

V: TRBV28
size: many
J: TRBJ1-5
D: TRBD1
DNA: TGCGCCAGCAGCCTCAGGGGGCAGGGCAATCAGCCCCAGCATTTT
CDR3: CASSLRGQGNQPQHF

V: TRBV19
size: many
J: TRBJ1-1
D: .
DNA: TGTGCCAGTTCCTGGAGGGGGAACACTGAAGCTTTCTTT
CDR3: CASSWRGNTEAFF

V: TRBV18
size: many
J: TRBJ1-3
D: .
DNA: TGTGCCAGCTCACCGTATGCAGAGACCTCTGGAAACACCATATATTTT
CDR3: CASSPYAETSGNTIYF

V: TRBV6-5
size: many
J: TRBJ2-1
D: .
DNA: TGTGCCAGCAGTTACTCGGGCCTCACCCCTGCCAATGAGCAGTTCTTC
CDR3: CASSYSGLTPANEQFF

V: TRBV7-3
size: many
J: TRBJ1-1
D: .
DNA: TGTGCCAGCAGCTCCGCGCCAAACACTGAAGCTTTCTTT
CDR3: CASSSAPNTEAFF

V: TRBV7-9
size: many
J: TRBJ1-4
D: TRBD1
DNA: TGTGCCAGCAGCCGGCGGACAGGCGGATTGAATGAAAAACTGTTTTTT
CDR3: CASSRRTGGLNEKLFF

V: TRBV11-3
size: .
J: TRBJ2-1
D: TRBD2
DNA: TGTGCCAGCAGCTTCCAGGGTACGGGAGGAGATCAGTTCTTC
CDR3: CASSFQGTGGDQFF

V: TRBV29-1
size: many
J: TRBJ1-1
D: .
DNA: TGCAGCGTTCAGGAGGGTATCACTGAAGCTTTCTTT
CDR3: CSVQEGITEAFF

V: TRBV6-5
size: .
J: TRBJ1-2
D: .
DNA: TGTGCCAGCAGTTACGAAGGCGGTGGCTACACCTTC
CDR3: CASSYEGGGYTF

V: TRBV28
size: many
J: TRBJ2-4
D: TRBD1
DNA: TGTGCCAGCAGTTTACCCCGCGGACAGGGGAGGAACATTCAGTACTTC
CDR3: CASSLPRGQGRNIQYF

V: TRBV11-3
size: many
J: TRBJ1-4
D: .
DNA: TGTGCCAGCAGCGCCCAAAGTGGTTTCGGTGAAAAACTGTTTTTT
CDR3: CASSAQSGFGEKLFF

V: TRBV7-8
size: .
J: TRBJ2-7
D: TRBD2
DNA: TGTGCCAGCAGGTCTAGCGGGGTCGACGAGCAGTACTTC
CDR3: CASRSSGVDEQYF

V: TRBV12-3/TRBV12-4
size: .
J: TRBJ2-7
D: .
DNA: TGTGCCAGCAGTTCCGGGCGTCCCGTGAGCGAGCAGTACTTC
CDR3: CASSSGRPVSEQYF

V: TRBV20-1
size: many
J: TRBJ1-2
D: .
DNA: TGCAGTGCTAGGGTCGTGGTCTATGGCTACACCTTC
CDR3: CSARVVVYGYTF

V: TRBV28
size: many
J: TRBJ1-4
D: TRBD1
DNA: TGTGCCAGCAGTCAGGGGACAGGGCGCGAAAAACTGTTTTTT
CDR3: CASSQGTGREKLFF

V: TRBV5-1
size: once
J: TRBJ1-6
D: TRBD1
DNA: TGCGCCAGCAGGGGGACAGGGGAGAATTCACCCCTCCACTTT
CDR3: CASRGTGENSPLHF

V: TRBV12-5
size: many
J: TRBJ1-1
D: .
DNA: TGTGCTAGTGGTTTGGTCCTTGGGAATCCAACCGTGAACACTGAAGCTTTCTTT
CDR3: CASGLVLGNPTVNTEAFF

V: TRBV18
size: many
J: TRBJ1-4
D: .
DNA: TGTGCCAGCTCACCCGCCGGAGGGCTGTCTGAAAAACTGTTTTTT
CDR3: CASSPAGGLSEKLFF

V: TRBV19
size: .
J: TRBJ1-3
D: TRBD1
DNA: TGTGCCATCCAGACAGGGTTTGGAAACACCATATCTTTT
CDR3: CAIQTGFGNTISF

V: TRBV20-1
size: .
J: TRBJ2-4
D: .
DNA: TGCAGTGCTAGAGATCATAGGGCCCTAGCCAAAAACATTCAGTACTTC
CDR3: CSARDHRALAKNIQYF

V: TRBV20-1
size: many
J: TRBJ1-1
D: .
DNA: TGCAGTGCCTGGGGGCATGGACAGCCGAACACTGAAGCTTTCTTT
CDR3: CSAWGHGQPNTEAFF

V: TRBV6-4
size: many
J: TRBJ1-6
D: .
DNA: TGTGCCAGCGGGGAAGGGACAAGGAATTCACCCCTCCACTTT
CDR3: CASGEGTRNSPLHF

V: TRBV28
size: many
J: TRBJ2-7
D: .
DNA: TGTGCCAGCACTACCGGAGAGTTCTCCTACGAGCAGTACTTC
CDR3: CASTTGEFSYEQYF

V: TRBV12-5
size: .
J: TRBJ2-7
D: TRBD1
DNA: TGTGCTAGTGGTTTGGACAGGGGGAGGGAGCAGTACTTC
CDR3: CASGLDRGREQYF

V: TRBV7-3
size: .
J: TRBJ2-1
D: .
DNA: TGTGCCTGCTGCCATGACAATGAGCAGTTCTTC
CDR3: CACCHDNEQFF

V: TRBV6-1
size: many
J: TRBJ1-1
D: .
DNA: TGTGCCAGCAGGGCCGGGGGGGGCTGGGACACTGAAGCTTTCTTT
CDR3: CASRAGGGWDTEAFF

V: TRBV20-1
size: many
J: TRBJ2-1
D: TRBD2
DNA: TGCAGTGCTGCGGGGGGGCGCAATGAGCAGTTCTTC
CDR3: CSAAGGRNEQFF

V: TRBV5-1
size: many
J: TRBJ2-3
D: .
DNA: TGCGCCAGCAGCCCCGACAGTTTCACAGATACGCAGTATTTT
CDR3: CASSPDSFTDTQYF

V: TRBV4-2
size: many
J: TRBJ2-2
D: TRBD1
DNA: TGTGCCAGCAGCCAAGATCGGGGGACAGGGACACCGAGGGAGCTGTTTTTT
CDR3: CASSQDRGTGTPRELFF

V: TRBV29-1
size: .
J: TRBJ2-1
D: .
DNA: TGCAGAGTTGAAGGCAGGTCGTACGCAGCGTTCAATGAGCAGTTCTTC
CDR3: CRVEGRSYAAFNEQFF

V: TRBV6-2/TRBV6-3
size: few
J: TRBJ2-7
D: .
DNA: TGTGCCAGCAGTTACTCGAGGCTAGCAGGGAGCGAGCAGTACTTC
CDR3: CASSYSRLAGSEQYF

V: TRBV29-1
size: many
J: TRBJ2-3
D: TRBD1
DNA: TGCAGCGTTGACCCGACAGGGGGCGAAGATACGCAGTATTTT
CDR3: CSVDPTGGEDTQYF

V: TRBV15
size: few
J: TRBJ2-3
D: .
DNA: TGTGCCACCAGCAGAGACAATTGGGGAACCACAGATACGCAGTATTTT
CDR3: CATSRDNWGTTDTQYF

V: TRBV4-1
size: medium-sized
J: TRBJ1-2
D: .
DNA: TGCGCCAGCAGCCAAGAAGGCAGGACTAACTATGGCTACACCTTC
CDR3: CASSQEGRTNYGYTF

V: TRBV6-4
size: many
J: TRBJ2-1
D: TRBD2
DNA: TGTGCCAGCAGTGACTGGCCTAGCGGGGAGTACAATGAGCAGTTCTTC
CDR3: CASSDWPSGEYNEQFF

V: TRBV12-5
size: .
J: TRBJ1-3
D: .
DNA: TGTGCTAGTGGTTTGGTACTGGGCCTTAGCTCTGGAAACACCATATATTTT
CDR3: CASGLVLGLSSGNTIYF

V: TRBV27
size: many
J: TRBJ2-3
D: TRBD2
DNA: TGTGCCAGCAGTCGAGCGGGAGACAGCACAGATACGCAGTATTTT
CDR3: CASSRAGDSTDTQYF

V: TRBV3-1
size: .
J: TRBJ2-7
D: .
DNA: TGTGCCAGCAGCAAAGTTAGGGCCTTCGACGGGCAGTACTTC
CDR3: CASSKVRAFDGQYF

V: TRBV7-6
size: many
J: TRBJ2-1
D: TRBD2
DNA: TGTGCCAGCAGCTTAGTCGGGGGGGCCGGTAGGTACAATGAGCAGTTCTTC
CDR3: CASSLVGGAGRYNEQFF

V: TRBV4-1
size: many
J: TRBJ1-3
D: .
DNA: TGCGCCAGCAGCCAAGCCGGTACACCGGTCGCTGGAAACACCATATATTTT
CDR3: CASSQAGTPVAGNTIYF

V: TRBV7-9
size: many
J: TRBJ2-1
D: .
DNA: TGTGCCAGCAGCTTAACTAACGGTGAGCAGTTCTTC
CDR3: CASSLTNGEQFF

V: TRBV30
size: many
J: TRBJ1-6
D: .
DNA: TGTGCTCCCCCCGGCTTAAGGCCCCTCCACTTT
CDR3: CAPPGLRPLHF

V: TRBV11-2
size: .
J: TRBJ2-3
D: TRBD2
DNA: TGTTCCAGCAGTCAAGTGCCAGCGGGATCAGATACGCAGTATTTT
CDR3: CSSSQVPAGSDTQYF

V: TRBV12-3/TRBV12-4
size: few
J: TRBJ1-2
D: .
DNA: TGTGCCAGCAGTTTCAGTGTCAGGGAACATTGCTACACCTTC
CDR3: CASSFSVREHCYTF

V: TRBV27
size: many
J: TRBJ2-7
D: .
DNA: TGTGCCAGTGCGCGCGGGGACTCCTACGAGCAGTACTTC
CDR3: CASARGDSYEQYF

V: TRBV7-9
size: many
J: TRBJ1-4
D: TRBD1
DNA: TGTGCCAGCAGCCCCCCCCGCAGGGGGCGTGAAAAACTGTTTTTT
CDR3: CASSPPRRGREKLFF